The T cell receptor beta chain described here comes from a study of Ad26.COV2.S vaccination and SARS-CoV-2 variants. CDR1 is SGHRS, CDR2 YFSETQ, per germline. V lost 0 bases, J lost 1 base, and 9 bases stayed unmatched. CDR3 size: 17 residues. TCRdb's copy holds only in-frame clones and misses some; the assay was immunoSEQ multiplex PCR. In the table there are 250,000 to 300,000 clones, over 75% of which are singletons. Treatment in this sample: over 15 received Ad26.COV2.S at low or high dose, single or two shots; 5 received placebo; per-sample allocation not given. All samples were drawn on day 63, counting from the first vaccine or placebo injection.

This sample comprised peripheral blood, obtained in a trial of Ad26.COV2.S vaccine versus placebo. The chain employs TRBV5-1 and TRBJ1-1; 7 bases match TRBD1. The receptor comes from a person between 18 and 59 years old who received the Ad26.COV2.S COVID-19 vaccine or a placebo. Here the CDR3 reads CASSLDPTTGSNTEAFF. Here the CDR3 DNA reads TGCGCCAGCAGCTTGGACCCTACGACAGGGTCGAACACTGAAGCTTTCTTT.